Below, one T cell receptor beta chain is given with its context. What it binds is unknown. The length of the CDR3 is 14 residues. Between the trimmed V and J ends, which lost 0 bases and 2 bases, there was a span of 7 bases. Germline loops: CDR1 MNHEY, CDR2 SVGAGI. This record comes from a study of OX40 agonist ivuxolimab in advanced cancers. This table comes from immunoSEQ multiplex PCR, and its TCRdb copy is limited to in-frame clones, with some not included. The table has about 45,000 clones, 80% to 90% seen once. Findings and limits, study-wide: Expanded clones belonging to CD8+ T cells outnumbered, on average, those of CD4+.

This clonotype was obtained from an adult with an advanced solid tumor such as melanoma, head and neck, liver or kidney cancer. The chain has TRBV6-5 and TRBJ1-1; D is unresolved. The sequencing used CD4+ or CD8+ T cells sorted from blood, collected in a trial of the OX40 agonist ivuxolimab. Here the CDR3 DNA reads TGTGCCAGCAGTTACTCCTACAGTAACACTGAAGCTTTCTTT. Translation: CASSYSYSNTEAFF.